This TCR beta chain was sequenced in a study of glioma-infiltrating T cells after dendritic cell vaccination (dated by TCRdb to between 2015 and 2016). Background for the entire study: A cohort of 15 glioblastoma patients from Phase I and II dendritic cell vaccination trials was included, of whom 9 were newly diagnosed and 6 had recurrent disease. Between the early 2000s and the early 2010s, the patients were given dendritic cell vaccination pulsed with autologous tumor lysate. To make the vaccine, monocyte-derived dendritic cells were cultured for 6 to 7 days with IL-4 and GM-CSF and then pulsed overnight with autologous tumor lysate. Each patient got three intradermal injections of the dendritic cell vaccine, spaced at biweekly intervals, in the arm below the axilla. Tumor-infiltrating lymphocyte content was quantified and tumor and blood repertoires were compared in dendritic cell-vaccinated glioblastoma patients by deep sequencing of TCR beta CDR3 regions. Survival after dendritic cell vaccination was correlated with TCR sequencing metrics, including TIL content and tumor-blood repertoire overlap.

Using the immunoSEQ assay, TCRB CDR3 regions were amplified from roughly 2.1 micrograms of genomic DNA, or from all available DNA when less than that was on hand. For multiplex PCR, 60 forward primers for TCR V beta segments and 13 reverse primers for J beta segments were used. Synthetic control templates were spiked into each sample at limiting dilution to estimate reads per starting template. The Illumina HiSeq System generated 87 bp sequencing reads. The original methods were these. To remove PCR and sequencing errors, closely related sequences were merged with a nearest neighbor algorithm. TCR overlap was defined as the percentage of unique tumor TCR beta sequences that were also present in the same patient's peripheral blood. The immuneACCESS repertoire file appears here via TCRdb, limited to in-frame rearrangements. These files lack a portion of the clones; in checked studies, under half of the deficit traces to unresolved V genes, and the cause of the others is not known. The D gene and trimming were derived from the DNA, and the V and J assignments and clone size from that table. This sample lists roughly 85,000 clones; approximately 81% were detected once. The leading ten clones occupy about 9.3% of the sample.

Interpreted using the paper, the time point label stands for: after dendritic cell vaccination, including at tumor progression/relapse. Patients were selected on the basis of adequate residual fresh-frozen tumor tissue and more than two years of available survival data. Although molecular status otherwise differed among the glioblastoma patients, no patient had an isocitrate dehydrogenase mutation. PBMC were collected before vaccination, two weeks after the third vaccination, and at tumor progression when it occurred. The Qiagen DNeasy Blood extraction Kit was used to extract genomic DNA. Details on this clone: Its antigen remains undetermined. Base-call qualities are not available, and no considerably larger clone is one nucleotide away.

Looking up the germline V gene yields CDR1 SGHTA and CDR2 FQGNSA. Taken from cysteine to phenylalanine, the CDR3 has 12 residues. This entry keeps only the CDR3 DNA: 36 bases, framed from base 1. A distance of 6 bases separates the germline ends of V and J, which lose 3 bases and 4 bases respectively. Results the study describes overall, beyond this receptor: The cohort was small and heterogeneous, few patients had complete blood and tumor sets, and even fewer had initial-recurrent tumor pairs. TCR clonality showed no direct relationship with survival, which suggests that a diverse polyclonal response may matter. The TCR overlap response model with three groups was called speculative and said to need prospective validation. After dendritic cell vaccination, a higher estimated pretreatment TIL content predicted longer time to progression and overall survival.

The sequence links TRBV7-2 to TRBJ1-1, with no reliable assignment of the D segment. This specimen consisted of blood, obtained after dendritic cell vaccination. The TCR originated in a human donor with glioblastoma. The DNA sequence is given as TGTGCCAGCAGCTTTGGGCCCACTGAAGCTTTCTTT. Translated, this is CASSFGPTEAFF.